The clone carrying this T cell receptor beta chain was counted many times. Its cognate antigen is unknown. The sample is drawn from a study of blood T cells in healthy people across ages. Regarding the study as a whole: Roughly linear declines in TCR beta diversity per million T cells occurred with age.

Germline CDR1 is MGHRA and CDR2 is YSYEKL. CDR3 size: 13 residues. Trimming removed 0 bases from V and 7 bases from J, with 9 bases in between. It was with a sample-barcoded 5' primer and a J-beta primer mix that a second PCR of roughly 7 to 12 cycles was run. TCRdb used MiXCR to reprocess the 5' RACE reads, holding one entry per CDR3 protein. The table lists more than 800,000 distinct CDR3 sequences, 29% of them singletons, with roughly 17% in the top ten. The origin of this receptor is a woman over 75 in good health. The sequenced material came from blood. The chain has TRBV4-1 and TRBJ1-2, with D perhaps matching TRBD1 (5 bases). CDR3 amino acids: CASSQDQGGGYTF. CDR3 bases: TGCGCCAGCAGCCAAGATCAGGGTGGTGGCTACACCTTC.